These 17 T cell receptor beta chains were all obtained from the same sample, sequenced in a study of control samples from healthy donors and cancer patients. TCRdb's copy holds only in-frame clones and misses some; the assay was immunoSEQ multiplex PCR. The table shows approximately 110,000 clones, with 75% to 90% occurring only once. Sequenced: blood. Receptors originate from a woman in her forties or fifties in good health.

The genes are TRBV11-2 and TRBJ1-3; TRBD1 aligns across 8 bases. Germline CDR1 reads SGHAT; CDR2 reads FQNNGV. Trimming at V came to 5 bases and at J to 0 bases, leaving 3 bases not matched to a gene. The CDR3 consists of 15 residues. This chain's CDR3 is CASSPGTGSGNTIYF. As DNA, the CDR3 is TGTGCCAGCAGCCCTGGGACAGGCTCTGGAAACACCATATATTTT.

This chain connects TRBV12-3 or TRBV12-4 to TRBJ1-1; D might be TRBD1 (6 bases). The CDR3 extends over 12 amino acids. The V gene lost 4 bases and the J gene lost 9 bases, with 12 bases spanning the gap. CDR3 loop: CASSSGGRKAFF. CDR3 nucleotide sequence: TGTGCCAGCAGTTCTGGGGGCCGGAAAGCTTTCTTT.

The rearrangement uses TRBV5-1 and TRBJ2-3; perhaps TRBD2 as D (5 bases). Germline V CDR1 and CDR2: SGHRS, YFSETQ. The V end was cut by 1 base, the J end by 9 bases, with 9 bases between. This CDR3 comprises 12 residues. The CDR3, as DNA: TGCGCCAGCAGCTTGCCGGAGGAGACGCAGTATTTT. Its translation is CASSLPEETQYF.

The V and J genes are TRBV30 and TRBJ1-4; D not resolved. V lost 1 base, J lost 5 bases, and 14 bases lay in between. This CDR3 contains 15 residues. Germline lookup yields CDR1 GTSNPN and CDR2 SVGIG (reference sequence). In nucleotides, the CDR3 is TGTGCCTGGAGTGGCCCTCGCGGGGAGAATGAAAAACTGTTTTTT. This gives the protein CAWSGPRGENEKLFF.

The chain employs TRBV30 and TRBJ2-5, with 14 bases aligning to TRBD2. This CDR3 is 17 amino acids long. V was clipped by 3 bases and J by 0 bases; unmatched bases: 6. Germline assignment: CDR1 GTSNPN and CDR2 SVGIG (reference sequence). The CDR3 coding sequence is TGTGCCTGGAGCGGACTAGCGGGGGGCCGGTACCAAGAGACCCAGTACTTC. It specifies CAWSGLAGGRYQETQYF.

CDR3 DNA: TGTGCCAGTTCCCCCATTGCGGGTAGCGAGCAGTACGTC. Translation: CASSPIAGSEQYV. The chain joins TRBV19 to TRBJ2-7; D possibly corresponds to TRBD2 (5 bases). Trimming shortened V by 8 bases and J by 6 bases, and 17 bases separated the two germline ends. This CDR3 region has 13 residues. Per the germline V gene, CDR1 is LNHDA and CDR2 is SQIVND (reference sequence).

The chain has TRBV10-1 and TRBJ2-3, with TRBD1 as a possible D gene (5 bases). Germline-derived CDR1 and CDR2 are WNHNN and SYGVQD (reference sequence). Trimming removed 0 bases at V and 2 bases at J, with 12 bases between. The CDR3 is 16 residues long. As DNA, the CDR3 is TGCGCCAGCAGTGAGTCGGGAACAGGCAACACAGATACGCAGTATTTT. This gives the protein CASSESGTGNTDTQYF.

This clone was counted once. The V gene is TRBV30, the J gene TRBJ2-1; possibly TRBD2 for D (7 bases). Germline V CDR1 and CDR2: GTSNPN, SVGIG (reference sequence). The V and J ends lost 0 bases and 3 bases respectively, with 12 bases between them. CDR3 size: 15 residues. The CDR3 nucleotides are TGTGCCTGGAGTGTAGGGGGAGGGTACTACAATGAGCAGTTCTTC. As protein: CAWSVGGGYYNEQFF.

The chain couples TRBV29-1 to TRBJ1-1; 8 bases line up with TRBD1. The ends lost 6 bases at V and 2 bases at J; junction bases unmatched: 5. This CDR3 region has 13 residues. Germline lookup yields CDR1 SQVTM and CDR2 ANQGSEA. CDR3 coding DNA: TGCAGCGTAGGGACAGGTGGTAACACTGAAGCTTTCTTT. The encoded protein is CSVGTGGNTEAFF.

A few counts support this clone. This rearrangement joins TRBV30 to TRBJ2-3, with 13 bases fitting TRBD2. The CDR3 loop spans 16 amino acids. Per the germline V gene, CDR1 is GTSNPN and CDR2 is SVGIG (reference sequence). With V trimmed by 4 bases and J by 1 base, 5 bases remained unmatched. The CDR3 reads CAWKRGTSGGTDTQYF. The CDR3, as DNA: TGTGCCTGGAAGAGGGGGACTAGCGGGGGCACAGATACGCAGTATTTT.

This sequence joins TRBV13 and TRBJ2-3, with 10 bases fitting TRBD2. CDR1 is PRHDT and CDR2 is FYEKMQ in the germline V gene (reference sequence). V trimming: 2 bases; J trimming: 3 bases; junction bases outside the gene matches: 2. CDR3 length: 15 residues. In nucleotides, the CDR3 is TGTGCCAGCAGCTTACTAGCGGGAGTTACAGATACGCAGTATTTT. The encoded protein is CASSLLAGVTDTQYF.

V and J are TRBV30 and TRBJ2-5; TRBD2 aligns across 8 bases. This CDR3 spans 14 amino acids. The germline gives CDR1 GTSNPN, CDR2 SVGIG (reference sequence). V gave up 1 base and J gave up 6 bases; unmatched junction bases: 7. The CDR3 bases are TGTGCCTGGAGTGGAGCGGGGGACGGAAAGACCCAGTACTTC. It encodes CAWSGAGDGKTQYF.

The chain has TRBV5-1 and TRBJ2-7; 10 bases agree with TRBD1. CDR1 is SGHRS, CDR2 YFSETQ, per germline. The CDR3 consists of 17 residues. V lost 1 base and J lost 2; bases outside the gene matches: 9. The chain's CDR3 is CASSLNSIGQGAYEQYF. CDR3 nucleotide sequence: TGCGCCAGCAGCTTGAATTCAATAGGACAGGGGGCCTACGAGCAGTACTTC.

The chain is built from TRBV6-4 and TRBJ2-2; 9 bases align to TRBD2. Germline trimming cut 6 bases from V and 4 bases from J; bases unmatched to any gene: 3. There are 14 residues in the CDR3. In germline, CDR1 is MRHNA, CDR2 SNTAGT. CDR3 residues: CASSKLAGTGELFF. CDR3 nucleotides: TGTGCCAGCAGCAAACTAGCGGGCACCGGGGAGCTGTTTTTT.

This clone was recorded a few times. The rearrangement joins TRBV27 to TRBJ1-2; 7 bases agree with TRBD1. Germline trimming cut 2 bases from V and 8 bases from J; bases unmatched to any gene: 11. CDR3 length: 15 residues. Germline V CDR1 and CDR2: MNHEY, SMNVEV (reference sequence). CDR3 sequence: CASSLKRGREEGYTF. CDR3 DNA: TGTGCCAGCAGTTTAAAAAGGGGGCGTGAGGAGGGCTACACCTTC.

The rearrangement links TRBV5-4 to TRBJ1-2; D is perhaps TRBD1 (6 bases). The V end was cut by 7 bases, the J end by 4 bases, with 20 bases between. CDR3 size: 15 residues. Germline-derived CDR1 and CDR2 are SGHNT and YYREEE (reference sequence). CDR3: CASVDLPGAIYGYTF. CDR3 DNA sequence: TGTGCCAGCGTAGATCTACCAGGGGCTATCTATGGCTACACCTTC.

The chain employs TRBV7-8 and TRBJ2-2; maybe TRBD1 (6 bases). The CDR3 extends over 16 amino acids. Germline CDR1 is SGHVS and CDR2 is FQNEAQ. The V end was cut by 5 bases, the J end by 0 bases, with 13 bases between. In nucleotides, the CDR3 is TGTGCCAGCAGCCGCCTTACAGGGACGAACACCGGGGAGCTGTTTTTT. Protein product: CASSRLTGTNTGELFF.